The next 10 T cell receptor beta chains were all read from a single sample in a study of blood T cell repertoires in COVID-19. Generated by immunoSEQ multiplex PCR, the TCRdb table keeps only in-frame clones and is missing some. The repertoire consists of roughly 97,000 clones, with around 86% occurring once and the leading ten covering roughly 15%. The sample consisted of peripheral blood. Source of these receptors: a man aged 45-60 years with acute or convalescent COVID-19.

The rearrangement joins TRBV6-6 to TRBJ2-7, with TRBD1 identical over 10 bases. Trimming at V came to 8 bases and at J to 2 bases, leaving 12 bases not matched to a gene. Germline V gives CDR1 MNHNY, CDR2 SVGAGI (reference sequence). The CDR3 contains 16 residues. The CDR3 DNA reads as TGTGCCAGCCTAGATGGCGGGGGACAGGGGACCTACGAGCAGTACTTC. This gives the protein CASLDGGGQGTYEQYF.

The chain recombines TRBV29-1 with TRBJ2-1, with D possibly being TRBD2 (6 bases). The V end lost 0 bases, the J end lost 1 base, and 13 bases lay between the germline ends. Germline lookup yields CDR1 SQVTM and CDR2 ANQGSEA. This CDR3 has 16 residues. The CDR3 spells CSVEENAGTSYNEQFF. CDR3 nucleotides: TGCAGCGTTGAAGAAAACGCCGGGACTTCCTACAATGAGCAGTTCTTC.

This chain uses TRBV6-1 with TRBJ1-5, with 9 bases lining up with TRBD1. The CDR3 runs 15 residues. The V segment lost 0 bases and the J segment 7 bases; nucleotides outside the gene matches: 4. Germline CDR1 reads MNHNS; CDR2 reads SASEGT. The CDR3 loop reads CASSEAGTGWQPQHF. CDR3 sequence (DNA): TGTGCCAGCAGTGAAGCGGGGACAGGGTGGCAGCCCCAGCATTTT.

J is TRBJ1-1 and V is TRBV6-2 or TRBV6-3; the D is unclear. The germline V gene encodes CDR1 MNHEY and CDR2 SVGEGT. The V and J ends lost 0 bases and 7 bases respectively, with 6 bases between them. There are 12 residues in the CDR3. In DNA form, the CDR3 reads TGTGCCAGCAGTTACTCCACGAGTGAAGCTTTCTTT. Its protein is CASSYSTSEAFF.

This rearrangement joins TRBV30 to TRBJ1-6; 7 nucleotides line up with TRBD1. Germline CDR1 reads GTSNPN; CDR2 reads SVGIG (reference sequence). J lost 9 bases, V lost 3 bases, and 5 bases had no gene match. There are 13 residues in the CDR3. The CDR3 loop is CAWSRDSLSPLHF. CDR3 DNA: TGTGCCTGGAGCCGGGACAGCCTTTCACCCCTCCACTTT.

The chain carries TRBV5-1 and TRBJ2-5, with a tentative D call TRBD1 (6 bases). CDR3 size: 14 residues. Germline CDR1 is SGHRS and CDR2 is YFSETQ. V was clipped by 1 base and J by 4 bases, with 11 bases between them. CDR3 protein: CASSLRAGAETQYF. The CDR3 DNA sequence: TGCGCCAGCAGCTTGAGGGCAGGGGCAGAGACCCAGTACTTC.

This clone occurred once. The chain is built from TRBV5-1 and TRBJ2-2, with D unresolved. The CDR3 contains 15 residues. V was trimmed by 1 base and J by 0 bases, leaving 7 bases between them. CDR1 is SGHRS and CDR2 is YFSETQ in the germline V gene. The CDR3 region has the DNA TGCGCCAGCAGCTTGCGACATCCGAACACCGGGGAGCTGTTTTTT. The encoded protein is CASSLRHPNTGELFF. Complete variable domain (other parts from reference TRBV5-1 and TRBJ2-2): KAGVTQTPRYLIKTRGQQVTLSCSPISGHRSVSWYQQTPGQGLQFLFEYFSETQRNKGNFPGRFSGRQFSNSRSEMNVSTLELGDSALYLCASSLRHPNTGELFFGEGSRLTVL.

The chain joins TRBV24-1 to TRBJ2-3; 7 bases are a match to TRBD2. The CDR3 extends over 18 amino acids. V lost 3 bases and J lost 10; bases outside the gene matches: 21. Germline V gives CDR1 KGHDR, CDR2 SFDVKD. The DNA of the CDR3 is TGTGCCACCAGTGATAGTCCGGGACTAACGGGAGACAACGGTGCGCAGTATTTT. It yields the protein CATSDSPGLTGDNGAQYF.

This chain connects TRBV11-2 to TRBJ1-1, with TRBD1 matching over 9 bases. Per the germline V gene, CDR1 is SGHAT and CDR2 is FQNNGV. This CDR3 spans 13 amino acids. J lost 11 bases, V lost 1 base, and 5 bases had no gene match. This chain's CDR3 is CASSLAPGQGAFF. The DNA for the CDR3 is TGTGCCAGCAGCTTAGCTCCGGGACAGGGTGCTTTCTTT.

V is TRBV24-1 and J is TRBJ2-5; weak D call: TRBD1 (6 bases). V lost 5 bases and J lost 5, with 11 bases in between. Germline V gene data show CDR1 as KGHDR and CDR2 as SFDVKD. The CDR3 runs to 13 residues. CDR3 DNA: TGTGCCACCAGTGCAGGGGCCCGGGAGACCCAGTACTTC. It translates to CATSAGARETQYF.